This T cell receptor beta chain was found in a study of blood T cell repertoires in COVID-19. On the study more broadly: Donors in the United States, Italy and Spain gave samples during acute or convalescent COVID-19. Nucleic acid was either cDNA or gDNA, and it came from T cells, B-cell-depleted T cells, or PBMCs.

Source study methods: The assay estimated nucleated cells by amplifying reference gene primers. TCRdb keeps only in-frame clones here, not all; method: immunoSEQ multiplex PCR. The D gene and trimming were derived from the DNA, and the V and J assignments and clone size from that table. The table has roughly 120,000 clones, 70% to 90% seen once. This CDR3 comprises 18 residues. Trimming at V came to 6 bases and at J to 0 bases, leaving 12 bases not matched to a gene. Per germline, CDR1 MNHEY and CDR2 SVGEGT. Sequenced: peripheral blood. The TCR was taken from a woman aged 50 to 60 with active or convalescent COVID-19. The gene calls are TRBV6-2 or TRBV6-3 and TRBJ2-7; 12 bases fit TRBD2. For the CDR3, the DNA is TGTGCCAGCAGCCCAAGAACTAGCGGGAGGCCCAGCTCCTACGAGCAGTACTTC. Its protein is CASSPRTSGRPSSYEQYF.